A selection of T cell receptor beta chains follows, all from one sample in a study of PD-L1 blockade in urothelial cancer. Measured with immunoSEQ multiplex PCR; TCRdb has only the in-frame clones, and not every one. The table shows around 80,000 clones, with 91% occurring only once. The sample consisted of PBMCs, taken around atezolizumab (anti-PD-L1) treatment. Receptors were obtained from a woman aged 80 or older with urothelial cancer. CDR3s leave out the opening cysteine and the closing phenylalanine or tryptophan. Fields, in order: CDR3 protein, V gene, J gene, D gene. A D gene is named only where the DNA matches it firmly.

CDR3 protein: ASSPRRDWEETQY
V gene: TRBV18
J gene: TRBJ2-5
D gene: -

CDR3 protein: ASRGKKGASYEQY
V gene: TRBV28
J gene: TRBJ2-7
D gene: TRBD1

CDR3 protein: SVRQGPNTEAF
V gene: TRBV29-1
J gene: TRBJ1-1
D gene: TRBD1

CDR3 protein: ASSPPREVLVGYGYT
V gene: TRBV18
J gene: TRBJ1-2
D gene: -

CDR3 protein: ASSSGGGWGQPQH
V gene: TRBV5-1
J gene: TRBJ1-5
D gene: -

CDR3 protein: SVEILAGRTDTQY
V gene: TRBV29-1
J gene: TRBJ2-3
D gene: TRBD2

CDR3 protein: ASRRDSQETQY
V gene: TRBV6-1
J gene: TRBJ2-5
D gene: TRBD1

CDR3 protein: ASSRLGGATGELF
V gene: TRBV7-8
J gene: TRBJ2-2
D gene: -

CDR3 protein: ASRSTGSAQY
V gene: TRBV7-2
J gene: TRBJ2-7
D gene: -

CDR3 protein: ASRGDSYNYGYT
V gene: TRBV2
J gene: TRBJ1-2
D gene: TRBD1

CDR3 protein: ASTLGSIGNTIY
V gene: TRBV28
J gene: TRBJ1-3
D gene: -

CDR3 protein: ASSVEGVSYGYT
V gene: TRBV9
J gene: TRBJ1-2
D gene: -

CDR3 protein: ASSPGGFNEQF
V gene: TRBV7-3
J gene: TRBJ2-1
D gene: -

CDR3 protein: ASRPGAVGRAF
V gene: TRBV27
J gene: TRBJ1-1
D gene: -

CDR3 protein: VAGGSGKETQY
V gene: TRBV30
J gene: TRBJ2-5
D gene: -

CDR3 protein: ASSSEAGTDTQY
V gene: TRBV18
J gene: TRBJ2-3
D gene: -

CDR3 protein: ASSLGDANGNEQF
V gene: TRBV5-1
J gene: TRBJ2-1
D gene: -

CDR3 protein: AWRSPRSDSPLH
V gene: TRBV30
J gene: TRBJ1-6
D gene: -